This is a list of T cell receptor beta chains from one sample in a study of blood T cells in healthy people across ages. TCRdb recomputed calls from the 5' RACE reads with MiXCR, one row per CDR3 protein. The table lists some 1.6 million distinct CDR3 sequences, about 31% of them singletons. Sequencing was carried out using blood. The receptors shown here come from a woman in her 30s in good health. CDR3s include the opening cysteine and the closing phenylalanine or tryptophan. D genes are given only for firm matches. Size values are once, few and many counts, or a class for expanded clones, and some rows have none.

size	D	V	J	CDR3	DNA
few	NA	TRBV9	TRBJ1-5	CASSVGSGGQPQHF	TGTGCCAGCAGCGTAGGTTCAGGAGGTCAGCCCCAGCATTTT
few	NA	TRBV27	TRBJ2-7	CASSTTGGDSDEQYF	TGTGCCAGCAGTACAACAGGCGGAGACTCAGATGAGCAGTACTTC
few	NA	TRBV7-8	TRBJ2-3	CASSLREEDTQYF	TGTGCCAGCAGCTTACGAGAAGAAGATACGCAGTATTTT
NA	TRBD1	TRBV20-1	TRBJ2-1	CSAQTGSNEQFF	TGCAGTGCTCAGACAGGGAGCAATGAGCAGTTCTTC
NA	NA	TRBV7-9	TRBJ2-1	CANSFSLNEQFF	TGTGCCAACAGCTTCTCGTTAAATGAGCAGTTCTTC
few	NA	TRBV28	TRBJ2-6	CASSSGSGGANVLTF	TGTGCCAGCAGTTCGGGGTCTGGCGGGGCCAACGTCCTGACTTTC
many	TRBD1	TRBV20-1	TRBJ1-2	CSAVEQGFYGYTF	TGCAGTGCTGTTGAACAGGGGTTCTATGGCTACACCTTC
few	TRBD2	TRBV7-6	TRBJ2-3	CASSLALRGGTDTQYF	TGTGCCAGCAGCTTAGCTTTGCGGGGGGGCACAGATACGCAGTATTTT
once	NA	TRBV20-1	TRBJ1-1	CSAKRGGRDTEAFF	TGCAGTGCTAAAAGAGGGGGGCGAGACACTGAAGCTTTCTTT
NA	TRBD1	TRBV27	TRBJ1-4	CASSLFRGEKLFF	TGTGCCAGCAGTTTATTCAGGGGGGAAAAACTGTTTTTT
NA	NA	TRBV2	TRBJ2-3	CASGMSDSAHTQYF	TGTGCCAGCGGTATGAGCGATAGTGCCCATACGCAGTATTTT
NA	TRBD2	TRBV27	TRBJ2-3	CASSLGPGLATTDTQYF	TGTGCCAGCAGTTTGGGCCCGGGACTAGCGACAACAGATACGCAGTATTTT
NA	NA	TRBV29-1	TRBJ2-5	CSVVEQLAGETQYF	TGCAGCGTTGTAGAACAACTAGCAGGAGAGACCCAGTACTTC
NA	TRBD1	TRBV10-3	TRBJ1-6	CAISGQGGDSPLHF	TGTGCCATCAGTGGACAGGGAGGGGATTCACCCCTCCACTTT
many	TRBD1	TRBV12-3/TRBV12-4	TRBJ2-7	CASSSIRQGYEQYF	TGTGCCAGCAGTTCGATCCGACAGGGCTACGAGCAGTACTTC
few	NA	TRBV9	TRBJ2-1	CASSGHSYNEQFF	TGTGCCAGCAGCGGGCACTCCTACAATGAGCAGTTCTTC
NA	TRBD1	TRBV19	TRBJ2-1	CASSMRGPNEQFF	TGTGCCAGTAGTATGAGGGGGCCTAACGAGCAGTTCTTC
few	NA	TRBV28	TRBJ1-4	CASKLLGANEKLFF	TGTGCCAGCAAGCTGTTGGGGGCTAATGAAAAACTGTTTTTT
NA	TRBD1	TRBV9	TRBJ1-1	CASRGGTGGTEAFF	TGTGCCAGCAGAGGCGGGACAGGGGGCACTGAAGCTTTCTTT
many	NA	TRBV5-1	TRBJ2-5	CASSLNVLQETQYF	TGCGCCAGCAGCTTGAATGTCCTGCAAGAGACCCAGTACTTC
NA	NA	TRBV15	TRBJ2-1	CATSRDLGSNEQFF	TGTGCCACCAGCAGAGATTTGGGTTCAAATGAGCAGTTCTTC
NA	NA	TRBV25-1	TRBJ1-1	CASSEPVSGNTEAFF	TGTGCCAGCAGTGAACCAGTCTCGGGGAACACTGAAGCTTTCTTT
few	TRBD1	TRBV20-1	TRBJ2-7	CSARPSGTGMREQYF	TGCAGTGCTAGACCTTCCGGGACAGGGATGAGGGAGCAGTACTTC
few	NA	TRBV3-1	TRBJ2-3	CASSQPLTDTQYF	TGTGCCAGCAGCCAACCCCTCACAGATACGCAGTATTTT
few	NA	TRBV5-5	TRBJ1-2	CASRTTGTRYGYTF	TGTGCCAGCAGAACTACAGGGACCCGCTATGGCTACACCTTC
many	NA	TRBV5-1	TRBJ1-6	CASSLTGPSNNSPLHF	TGCGCCAGCAGTCTCACCGGACCGTCGAATAATTCACCCCTCCACTTT
many	TRBD1	TRBV6-5	TRBJ2-3	CASSRQGSTDTQYF	TGTGCCAGCTCCCGACAGGGGAGCACAGATACGCAGTATTTT
NA	TRBD1	TRBV6-6	TRBJ1-2	CASSSGQGISRYTF	TGTGCCAGCAGTTCCGGACAGGGTATTTCGCGCTACACCTTC
few	NA	TRBV2	TRBJ1-2	CASSYRVEGYTF	TGTGCCAGCAGTTACAGGGTAGAGGGCTACACCTTC
NA	TRBD2	TRBV6-2/TRBV6-3	TRBJ2-1	CASSPGHIAGGPIRYNEQFF	TGTGCCAGCAGTCCTGGCCACATAGCGGGGGGTCCAATTAGGTACAATGAGCAGTTCTTC
NA	NA	TRBV20-1	TRBJ1-4	CSANEGRNEKLFF	TGCAGTGCTAACGAGGGCCGTAATGAAAAACTGTTTTTT
once	NA	TRBV28	TRBJ2-1	CASSSPTGAQFSYNEQFF	TGTGCCAGCAGTTCCCCCACCGGGGCCCAATTCTCCTACAATGAGCAGTTCTTC
NA	TRBD2	TRBV7-6	TRBJ2-5	CASSELAGRQETQYF	TGTGCCAGCAGCGAACTAGCGGGGCGGCAAGAGACCCAGTACTTC
NA	NA	TRBV11-2	TRBJ2-5	CASSLGSFETQYF	TGTGCCAGCAGCTTAGGATCCTTTGAGACCCAGTACTTC
NA	TRBD2	TRBV15	TRBJ2-3	CATSRRPLATDTQYF	TGTGCCACCAGCAGACGCCCACTAGCGACAGATACGCAGTATTTT
NA	TRBD2	TRBV20-1	TRBJ2-1	CSARAGTSRRVRAYNEQFF	TGCAGTGCTAGAGCCGGGACTAGCAGGAGGGTCCGCGCGTACAATGAGCAGTTCTTC
NA	TRBD1	TRBV12-3/TRBV12-4	TRBJ2-3	CASSAINRGDTQYF	TGTGCCAGCAGTGCCATAAACAGGGGAGATACGCAGTATTTT
few	NA	TRBV7-9	TRBJ2-5	CASSLLPAGGFGETQYF	TGTGCCAGCAGCTTACTTCCCGCAGGAGGATTTGGCGAGACCCAGTACTTC
many	NA	TRBV9	TRBJ2-7	CASSVAPKDEQYF	TGTGCCAGCAGCGTAGCCCCAAAGGACGAGCAGTACTTC
few	NA	TRBV10-3	TRBJ2-5	CAISEPDKGEYF	TGTGCCATCAGTGAGCCTGACAAGGGCGAGTACTTC
many	NA	TRBV5-6	TRBJ2-7	CASSLRQASYEQYF	TGTGCCAGCAGCTTGAGACAGGCCTCCTACGAGCAGTACTTC
NA	TRBD1	TRBV6-5	TRBJ1-2	CASSPQGARGYGYTF	TGTGCCAGCAGTCCACAGGGGGCGCGGGGCTATGGCTACACCTTC
once	NA	TRBV10-3	TRBJ2-1	CAISGQVGRGSSSPHNEQFF	TGTGCCATCAGTGGACAGGTTGGCAGGGGTTCGAGCAGCCCCCACAATGAGCAGTTCTTC
NA	NA	TRBV28	TRBJ2-7	CASSSPGANGEQYF	TGTGCCAGCAGTTCCCCCGGGGCAAATGGCGAGCAGTACTTC
NA	NA	TRBV4-1	TRBJ1-1	CASSHGMNTEAFF	TGCGCCAGCAGCCATGGGATGAACACTGAAGCTTTCTTT
few	NA	TRBV7-8	TRBJ1-1	CASSLRGGGLNTEAFF	TGTGCCAGCAGCTTAAGGGGGGGGGGATTGAACACTGAAGCTTTCTTT
few	NA	TRBV5-6	TRBJ1-6	CASSSPGHHNSPLHF	TGTGCCAGCAGCTCCCCGGGACACCATAATTCACCCCTCCACTTT
few	TRBD2	TRBV20-1	TRBJ2-7	CTLGLVFNEQYF	TGCACCTTGGGACTAGTTTTCAACGAGCAGTACTTC
many	NA	TRBV27	TRBJ2-5	CASSFLAEQETQYF	TGTGCCAGCAGTTTTCTGGCTGAACAAGAGACCCAGTACTTC
NA	TRBD2	TRBV29-1	TRBJ2-1	CSVWTSGNNEQFF	TGCAGCGTGTGGACTAGCGGGAACAATGAGCAGTTCTTC
few	NA	TRBV7-9	TRBJ2-7	CASSNYASYEQYF	TGTGCCAGCAGCAATTACGCCAGCTACGAGCAGTACTTC
NA	TRBD2	TRBV10-3	TRBJ2-7	CAISERGLASYVQYF	TGTGCCATCAGTGAGCGAGGACTAGCTTCCTACGTGCAGTACTTC
few	NA	TRBV11-2	TRBJ2-3	CASSFREVGDTQYF	TGTGCCAGCAGCTTCAGGGAGGTTGGAGATACGCAGTATTTT
many	NA	TRBV29-1	TRBJ2-7	CSVMSREQYF	TGCAGCGTTATGTCGAGGGAGCAGTACTTC
NA	TRBD2	TRBV7-8	TRBJ2-3	CASSLSLAGGLDTQYF	TGTGCCAGCAGCCTCAGCCTAGCGGGAGGGCTCGATACGCAGTATTTT